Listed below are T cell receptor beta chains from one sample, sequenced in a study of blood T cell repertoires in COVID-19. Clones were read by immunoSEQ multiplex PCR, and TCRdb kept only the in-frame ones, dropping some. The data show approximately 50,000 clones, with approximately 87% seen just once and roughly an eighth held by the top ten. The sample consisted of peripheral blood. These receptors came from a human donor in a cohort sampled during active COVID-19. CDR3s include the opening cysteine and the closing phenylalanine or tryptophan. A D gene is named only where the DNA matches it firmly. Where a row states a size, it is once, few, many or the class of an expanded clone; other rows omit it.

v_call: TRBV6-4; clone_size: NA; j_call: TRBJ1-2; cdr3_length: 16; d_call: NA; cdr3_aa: CARRTGGLRGDYGYTF; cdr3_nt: TGTGCCAGGAGGACTGGGGGACTTCGGGGGGACTATGGCTACACCTTC
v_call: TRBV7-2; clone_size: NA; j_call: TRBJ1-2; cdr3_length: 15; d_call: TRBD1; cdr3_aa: CASTPTGGFNYGYTF; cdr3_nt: TGTGCCAGCACCCCGACAGGGGGATTTAACTATGGCTACACCTTC
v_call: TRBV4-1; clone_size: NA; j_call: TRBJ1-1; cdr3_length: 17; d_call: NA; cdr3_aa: CASSTHVLPTRGYEAFF; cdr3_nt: TGCGCCAGCAGTACACATGTCCTTCCGACGCGCGGGTACGAAGCTTTCTTT
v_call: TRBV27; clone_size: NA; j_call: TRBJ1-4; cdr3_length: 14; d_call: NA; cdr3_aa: CASSVGATNEKLFF; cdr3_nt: TGTGCCAGCAGTGTCGGGGCAACTAATGAAAAACTGTTTTTT
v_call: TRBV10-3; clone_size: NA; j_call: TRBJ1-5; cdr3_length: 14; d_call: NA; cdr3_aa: CAISRDYSNQPQHF; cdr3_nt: TGTGCCATCTCCAGGGACTATAGCAATCAGCCCCAGCATTTT
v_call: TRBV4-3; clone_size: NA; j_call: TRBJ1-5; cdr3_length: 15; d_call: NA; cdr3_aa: CASSQDSGAKQPQHF; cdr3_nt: TGCGCCAGCAGCCAAGATTCAGGGGCCAAACAGCCCCAGCATTTT
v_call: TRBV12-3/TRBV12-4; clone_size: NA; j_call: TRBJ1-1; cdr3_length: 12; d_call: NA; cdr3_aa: CASSFGQTQAFF; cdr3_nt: TGTGCCAGCAGTTTTGGGCAGACCCAAGCTTTCTTT
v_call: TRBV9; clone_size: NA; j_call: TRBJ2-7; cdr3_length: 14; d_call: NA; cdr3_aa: CASSVATGYNEQYF; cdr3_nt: TGTGCCAGCAGCGTAGCTACAGGGTACAACGAGCAGTACTTC
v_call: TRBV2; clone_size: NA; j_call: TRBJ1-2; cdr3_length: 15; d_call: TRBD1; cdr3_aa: CASSVGQKVFYGYTF; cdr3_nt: TGTGCCAGCAGTGTGGGACAGAAAGTCTTCTATGGCTACACCTTC
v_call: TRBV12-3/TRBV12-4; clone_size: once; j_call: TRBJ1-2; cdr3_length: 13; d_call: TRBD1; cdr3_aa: CASSPGTGNGYTF; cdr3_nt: TGTGCCAGCAGTCCCGGGACAGGGAATGGCTACACCTTC
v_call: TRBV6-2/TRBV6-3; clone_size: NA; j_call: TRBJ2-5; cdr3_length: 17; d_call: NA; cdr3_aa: CASSYVGPGATEETQYF; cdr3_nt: TGTGCCAGCAGTTACGTGGGGCCAGGGGCAACGGAGGAGACCCAGTACTTC
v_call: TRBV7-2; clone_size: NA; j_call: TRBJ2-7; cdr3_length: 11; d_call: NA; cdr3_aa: CASSIGGEQYF; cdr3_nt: TGTGCCAGCAGCATAGGCGGGGAGCAGTACTTC
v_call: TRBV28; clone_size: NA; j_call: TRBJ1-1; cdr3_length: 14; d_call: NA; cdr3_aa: CASRLSVFSTEAFF; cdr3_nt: TGTGCCAGCAGGTTGTCTGTGTTCAGCACTGAAGCTTTCTTT
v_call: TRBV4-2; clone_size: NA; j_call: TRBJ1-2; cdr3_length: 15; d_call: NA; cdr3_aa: CASSQEMWAGGGYTF; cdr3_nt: TGTGCCAGCAGCCAAGAGATGTGGGCTGGTGGGGGCTACACCTTC
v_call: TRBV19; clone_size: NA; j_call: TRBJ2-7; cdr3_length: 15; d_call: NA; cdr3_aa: CASSRGPGYPYEQYF; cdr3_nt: TGTGCCAGTAGTAGGGGCCCAGGTTATCCCTACGAGCAGTACTTC
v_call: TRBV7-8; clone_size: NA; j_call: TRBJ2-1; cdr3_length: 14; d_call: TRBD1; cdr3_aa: CASSLRQGRNEQFF; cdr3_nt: TGTGCCAGCAGCTTACGACAGGGCCGCAATGAGCAGTTCTTC
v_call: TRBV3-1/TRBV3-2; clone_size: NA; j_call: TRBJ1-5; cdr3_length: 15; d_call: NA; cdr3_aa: CASSPDTYSNQPQHF; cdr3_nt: TGTGCCAGCAGCCCAGACACATATAGCAATCAGCCCCAGCATTTT
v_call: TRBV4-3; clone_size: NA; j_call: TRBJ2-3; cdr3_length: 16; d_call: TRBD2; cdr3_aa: CASSQYLAGITDTQYF; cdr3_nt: TGCGCCAGCAGCCAATACCTAGCGGGGATCACAGATACGCAGTATTTT
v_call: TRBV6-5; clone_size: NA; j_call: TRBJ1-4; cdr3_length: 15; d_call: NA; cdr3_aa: CASSYSSGLAEKLFF; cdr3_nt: TGTGCCAGCAGTTACTCGTCAGGGTTGGCGGAAAAACTGTTTTTT
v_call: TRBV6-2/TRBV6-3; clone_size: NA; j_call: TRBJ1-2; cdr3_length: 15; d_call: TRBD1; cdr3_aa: CASSYRGQAVDGYTF; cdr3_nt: TGTGCCAGCAGTTACAGGGGACAGGCGGTAGATGGCTACACCTTC
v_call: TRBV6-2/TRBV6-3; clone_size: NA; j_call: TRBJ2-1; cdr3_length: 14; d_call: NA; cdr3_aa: CASSYQGSYNEQFF; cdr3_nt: TGTGCCAGCAGTTACCAGGGATCCTACAATGAGCAGTTCTTC
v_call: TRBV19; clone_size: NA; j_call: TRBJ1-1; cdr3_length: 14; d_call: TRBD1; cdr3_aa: CASSSRQGSTEAFF; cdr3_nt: TGTGCCAGTAGTTCCCGACAGGGGAGCACTGAAGCTTTCTTT
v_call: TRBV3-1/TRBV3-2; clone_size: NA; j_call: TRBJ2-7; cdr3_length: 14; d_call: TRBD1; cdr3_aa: CASSPTGSIYEQYF; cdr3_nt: TGTGCCAGCAGCCCGACAGGGTCGATCTACGAGCAGTACTTC
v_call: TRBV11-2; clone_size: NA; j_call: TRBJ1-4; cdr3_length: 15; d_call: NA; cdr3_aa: CASSLDVTQGEKLFF; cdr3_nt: TGTGCCAGCAGCTTAGATGTGACGCAGGGGGAAAAACTGTTTTTT
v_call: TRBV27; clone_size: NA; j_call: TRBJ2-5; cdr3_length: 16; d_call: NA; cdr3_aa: CASSLSSLTHGETQYF; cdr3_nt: TGTGCCAGCAGTCTTTCGTCCTTAACCCACGGGGAGACCCAGTACTTC
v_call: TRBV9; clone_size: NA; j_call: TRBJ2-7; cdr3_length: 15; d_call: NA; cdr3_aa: CASSVEGRGGYEQYF; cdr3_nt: TGTGCCAGCAGCGTAGAGGGGCGGGGTGGCTACGAGCAGTACTTC
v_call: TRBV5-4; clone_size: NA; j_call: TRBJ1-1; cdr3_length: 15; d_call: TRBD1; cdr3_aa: CASSSRQGMNTEAFF; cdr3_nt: TGTGCCAGCAGCTCGAGACAGGGGATGAACACTGAAGCTTTCTTT
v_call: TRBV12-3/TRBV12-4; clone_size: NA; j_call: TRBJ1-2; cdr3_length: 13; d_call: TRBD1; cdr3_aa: CASSFTTGNGYTF; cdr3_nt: TGTGCCAGCAGTTTTACGACAGGGAATGGCTACACCTTC
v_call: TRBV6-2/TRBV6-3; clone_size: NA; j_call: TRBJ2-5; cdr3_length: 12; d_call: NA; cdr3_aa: CASSLLFETQYF; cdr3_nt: TGTGCCAGCAGTTTACTTTTTGAGACCCAGTACTTC
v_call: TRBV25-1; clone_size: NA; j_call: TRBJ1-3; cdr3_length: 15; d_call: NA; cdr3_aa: CASSGPGGSGNTIYF; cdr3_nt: TGTGCCAGCAGTGGGCCGGGAGGCTCTGGAAACACCATATATTTT
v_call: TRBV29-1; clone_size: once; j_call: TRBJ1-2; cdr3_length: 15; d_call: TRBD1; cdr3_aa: CSVLPPGQGYYGYTF; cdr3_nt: TGCAGCGTTTTGCCTCCGGGACAGGGGTACTATGGCTACACCTTC